Detailed here is one TCR beta chain. The CDR3 length is 15 residues. V lost 1 base, J lost 5 bases, and 14 bases lay in between. Per germline, CDR1 SGHTA and CDR2 FQGNSA. This sample was included in a study of blood T cell repertoires in COVID-19. Study-wide context: Acute-phase and convalescent COVID-19 samples originated in the United States, Italy and Spain. The analysed material was cDNA or gDNA that came from T cells, B-cell-depleted T cells, or PBMCs.

Measured with immunoSEQ multiplex PCR; TCRdb has only the in-frame clones, and not every one. The table lists 300,000 to 350,000 clones, around 91% of them singletons. Material for sequencing was peripheral blood. The chain couples TRBV7-2 to TRBJ1-2; D unresolved. The source of this sequence is a woman under 30 who had recovered from COVID-19. CDR3 nucleotide sequence: TGTGCCAGCAGCTTAGGGTCAACAGCTACTTATGGCTACACCTTC. Amino acid sequence: CASSLGSTATYGYTF.